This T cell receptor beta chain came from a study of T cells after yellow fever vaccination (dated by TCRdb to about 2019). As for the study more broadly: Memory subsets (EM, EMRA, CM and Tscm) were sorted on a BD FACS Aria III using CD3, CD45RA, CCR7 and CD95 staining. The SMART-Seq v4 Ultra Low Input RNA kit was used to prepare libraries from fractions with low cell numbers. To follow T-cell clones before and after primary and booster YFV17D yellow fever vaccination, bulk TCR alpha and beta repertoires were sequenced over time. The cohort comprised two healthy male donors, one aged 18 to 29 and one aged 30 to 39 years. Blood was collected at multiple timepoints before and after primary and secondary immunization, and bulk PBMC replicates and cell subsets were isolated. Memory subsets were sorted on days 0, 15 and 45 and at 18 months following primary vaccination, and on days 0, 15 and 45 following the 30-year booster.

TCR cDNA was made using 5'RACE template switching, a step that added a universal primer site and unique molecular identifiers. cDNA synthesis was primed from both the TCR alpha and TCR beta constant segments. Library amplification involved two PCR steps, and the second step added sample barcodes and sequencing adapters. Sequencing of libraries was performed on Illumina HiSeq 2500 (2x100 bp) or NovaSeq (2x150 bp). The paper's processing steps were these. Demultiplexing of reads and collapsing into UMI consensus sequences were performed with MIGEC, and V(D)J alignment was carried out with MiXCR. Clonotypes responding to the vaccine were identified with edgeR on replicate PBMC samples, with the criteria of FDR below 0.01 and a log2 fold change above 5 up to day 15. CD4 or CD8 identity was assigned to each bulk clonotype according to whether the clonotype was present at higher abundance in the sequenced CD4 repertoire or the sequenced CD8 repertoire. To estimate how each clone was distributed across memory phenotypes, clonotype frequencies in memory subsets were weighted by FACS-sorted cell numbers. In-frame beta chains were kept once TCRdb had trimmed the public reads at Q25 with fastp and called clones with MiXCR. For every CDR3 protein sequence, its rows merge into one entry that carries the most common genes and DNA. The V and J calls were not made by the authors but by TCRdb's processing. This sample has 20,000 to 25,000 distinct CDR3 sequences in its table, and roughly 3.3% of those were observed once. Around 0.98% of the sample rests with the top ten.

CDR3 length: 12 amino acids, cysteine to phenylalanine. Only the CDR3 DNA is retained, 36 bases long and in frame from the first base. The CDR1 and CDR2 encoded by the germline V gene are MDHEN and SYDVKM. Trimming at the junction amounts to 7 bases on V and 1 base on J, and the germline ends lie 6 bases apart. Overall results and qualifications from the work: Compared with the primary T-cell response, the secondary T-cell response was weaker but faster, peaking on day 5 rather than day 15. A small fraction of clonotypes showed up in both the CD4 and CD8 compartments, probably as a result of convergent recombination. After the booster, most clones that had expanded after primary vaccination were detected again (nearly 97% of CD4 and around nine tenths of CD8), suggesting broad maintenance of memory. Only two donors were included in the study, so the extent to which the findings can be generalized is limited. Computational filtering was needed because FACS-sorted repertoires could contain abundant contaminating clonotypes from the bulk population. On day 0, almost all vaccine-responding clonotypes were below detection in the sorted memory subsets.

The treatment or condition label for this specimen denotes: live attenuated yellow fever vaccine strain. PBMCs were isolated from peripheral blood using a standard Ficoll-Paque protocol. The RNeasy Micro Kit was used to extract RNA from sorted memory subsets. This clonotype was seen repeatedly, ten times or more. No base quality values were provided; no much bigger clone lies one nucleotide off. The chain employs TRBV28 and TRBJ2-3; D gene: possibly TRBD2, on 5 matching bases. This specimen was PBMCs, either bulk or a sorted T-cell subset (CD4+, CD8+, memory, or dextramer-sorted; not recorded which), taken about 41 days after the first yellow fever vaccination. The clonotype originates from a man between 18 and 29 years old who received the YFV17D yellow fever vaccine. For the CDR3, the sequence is CASMEGTDTQYF. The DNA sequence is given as TGTGCCAGCATGGAGGGCACAGATACGCAGTATTTT.